This T cell receptor (beta chain) comes out of a study of T cell repertoires in cytomegalovirus infection. Broader study findings: Cumulative public TCR beta family frequency identified CMV carriers with the relevant HLA.

The ends were cut back, 6 bases at V and 0 bases at J, with 9 bases in the middle. This CDR3 is built from 13 residues. The germline V gene has CDR1 SGHDT and CDR2 YYEEEE. About this clonotype itself: Its matching antigen is unknown.

TCRdb reprocessed the reads via MiXCR and lists one record per CDR3 protein. The table records about 150,000 distinct CDR3 sequences, about a quarter of them present only once. This receptor was taken from a human donor in good health (CMV status not recorded). Some clones in this sample may be carry-over from other donors' samples. Sequencing was carried out using PBMCs. The gene calls are TRBV5-6 and TRBJ1-2; no clear D. CDR3 sequence reads: CASKRPANYGYTF. DNA for the CDR3: TGTGCCAGCAAGCGCCCCGCTAACTATGGCTACACCTTC.